This passage covers 26 T cell receptor beta chains from one sample sequenced in a study of CD8 T cells in Susac syndrome. Reverse transcription of about 0.45 to 1 ug RNA was performed with random hexamers. TCRdb re-derived calls from the immunoSEQ multiplex PCR reads in MiXCR, one entry per CDR3 protein. In the table there are 150,000 to 180,000 distinct CDR3 sequences, about 95% of which are singletons. The sequencing input was CD4+ T cells from PBMCs. The receptors were sampled from a human donor with Susac syndrome.

The chain employs TRBV2 and TRBJ2-2; perhaps TRBD2 as D (7 bases). The V end was cut by 3 bases, the J end by 5 bases, with 16 bases between. Germline CDR1 and CDR2: SNHLY and FYNNEI. The CDR3 contains 16 residues. The CDR3 nucleotides read TGTGCCAGCAGTGATCCGGGGGGCCTAGGGACCGGGGAGCTGTTTTTT. Its translation is CASSDPGGLGTGELFF.

This chain links TRBV7-9 with TRBJ2-4; D is possibly TRBD1 (5 bases). Germline V lookup: CDR1 SEHNR, CDR2 FQNEAQ (reference sequence). There are 14 residues in the CDR3. Trimming took 3 bases from V and 5 from J, leaving 11 bases between them. The CDR3 spells CASSFGQGENIQYF. In DNA, the CDR3 is TGTGCCAGCAGCTTTGGTCAGGGCGAAAACATTCAGTACTTC.

The V and J genes are TRBV7-8 and TRBJ2-4, with 7 bases identical to TRBD1. The V and J ends lost 8 bases and 5 bases, in that order; junction bases with no gene match: 15. Germline V gene sequence: CDR1 SGHVS, CDR2 FQNEAQ. This CDR3 region has 16 residues. The CDR3 reads CASSPPGRGGENIQYF. The CDR3 nucleotides are TGTGCCAGCTCCCCACCGGGGAGAGGGGGCGAAAACATTCAGTACTTC.

This clonotype was recorded only once. This chain links TRBV7-2 with TRBJ2-2; D possibly matches TRBD1 or TRBD2 (5 bases each). CDR1 is SGHTA and CDR2 is FQGNSA in the germline V gene. The CDR3 is 16 residues long. Trimming stripped 4 bases from V and 3 bases from J, with 15 bases between. As DNA, the CDR3 is TGTGCCAGCAGCTCCCGGGACGGTCGGGACACCGGGGAGCTGTTTTTT. It translates to CASSSRDGRDTGELFF.

J is TRBJ1-5 and V is TRBV18; D remains ambiguous. V shed 3 bases and J shed 6 bases, with 9 bases lying between them. From germline, CDR1 is KGHSH and CDR2 LQKENI. The CDR3 runs 13 residues. The CDR3 nucleotides are TGTGCCAGCTCACCGCGACGGGGTCAGCCCCAGCATTTT. It translates to CASSPRRGQPQHF.

The chain combines TRBV12-3 or TRBV12-4 with TRBJ2-2; 8 nucleotides match TRBD2. The junction had 7 bases not matched to a gene; V was cut back by 8 bases and J by 2 bases. This CDR3 is 15 amino acids long. DNA of the CDR3: TGTGCCAGCGGCCTCGGACTAGCCAACACCGGGGAGCTGTTTTTT. It specifies CASGLGLANTGELFF.

This rearrangement joins TRBV2 to TRBJ1-6, with 8 bases lining up with TRBD1. Germline lookup yields CDR1 SNHLY and CDR2 FYNNEI. The junction had 5 bases not matched to a gene; V was cut back by 5 bases and J by 11 bases. The CDR3 consists of 13 residues. In DNA, the CDR3 is TGTGCCAGCAGTTTCGGACAGGGTACACCCCTCCACTTT. The encoded protein is CASSFGQGTPLHF.

The chain combines TRBV6-1 with TRBJ1-2, with 8 positions matching TRBD1. Looked up from germline, CDR1 is MNHNS and CDR2 is SASEGT. With V trimmed by 6 bases and J by 4 bases, 13 bases remained unmatched. The CDR3 contains 16 residues. The CDR3 region is CASSRRQGAAAYGYTF. The CDR3 nucleotides read TGTGCCAGCAGCCGACGTCAGGGGGCGGCGGCCTATGGCTACACCTTC.

The V and J genes are TRBV27 and TRBJ2-1; 8 bases line up with TRBD2. Trimming cost V 6 bases and J 4 bases; bases outside gene matches: 2. Germline V lookup: CDR1 MNHEY, CDR2 SMNVEV (reference sequence). The CDR3 has 13 residues. This CDR3 reads CASSRGGYNEQFF. Here the CDR3 DNA reads TGTGCCAGCAGCCGGGGGGGTTACAATGAGCAGTTCTTC.

The chain joins TRBV5-4 to TRBJ2-5; D is perhaps TRBD1 or TRBD2 (6 bases each). The CDR3 runs to 14 residues. CDR1 and CDR2 (germline): SGHNT, YYREEE (reference sequence). V lost 4 bases, J lost 5 bases, and 15 bases lay in between. CDR3 DNA sequence: TGTGCCAGCAGCGGGGGGACAAGGAGGGAGACCCAGTACTTC. Protein product: CASSGGTRRETQYF.

V usage is TRBV18 and J usage is TRBJ2-7; 8 bases are a match to TRBD2. The germline gives CDR1 KGHSH, CDR2 LQKENI. Losses at the gene ends were 6 bases for V and 1 base for J; bases not matched to a gene: 5. This CDR3 has 14 amino acids. CDR3 amino acids: CASSFPGGSYEQYF. CDR3 in DNA: TGTGCCAGCTCCTTTCCGGGGGGGTCCTACGAGCAGTACTTC.

The V call is TRBV18, the J call TRBJ2-7, with D possibly being TRBD1 (7 bases). The germline CDR1 and CDR2 sequences are KGHSH and LQKENI. This CDR3 is built from 13 residues. V shed 4 bases and J shed 6 bases, with 13 bases lying between them. DNA for the CDR3: TGTGCCAGCTCACTAGGGACAGCGGGCGAGCAGTACTTC. This encodes CASSLGTAGEQYF.

In nucleotides, the CDR3 is TGTGCCAGCAGTTTATTGAGCAATCAGCCCCAGCATTTT. The encoded protein is CASSLLSNQPQHF. V is TRBV12-3 or TRBV12-4 and J is TRBJ1-5; D uncertain. Between the trimmed V and J ends, which lost 2 bases and 1 base, there was a span of 3 bases. The CDR3 is 13 residues long.

The chain is built from TRBV14 and TRBJ2-2, with 8 positions matching TRBD2. With 0 bases clipped from V and 3 bases from J, the junction kept 6 bases outside the gene matches. Germline loops: CDR1 SGHDN, CDR2 FVKESK. The CDR3 extends over 17 amino acids. The DNA for the CDR3 is TGTGCCAGCAGCCAAGATCCGGGGGGGCAGGACACCGGGGAGCTGTTTTTT. It specifies CASSQDPGGQDTGELFF.

This clonotype was recorded once. The genes are TRBV4-3 and TRBJ1-1, with TRBD1 as a possible D gene (5 bases). CDR3 length: 15 amino acids. V was trimmed by 1 base and J by 4 bases, leaving 13 bases between them. Looked up from germline, CDR1 is LGHNA and CDR2 is YSLEER. CDR3 nucleotide sequence: TGCGCCAGCAGCCAAGTTGGGCTCGGGGGCACTGAAGCTTTCTTT. Translating it yields CASSQVGLGGTEAFF.

The chain combines TRBV2 with TRBJ2-5, with D maybe TRBD2 (6 bases). The V and J ends lost 5 bases and 4 bases respectively, with 14 bases between them. The length of the CDR3 is 14 residues. CDR1 and CDR2 (germline): SNHLY, FYNNEI. The CDR3 region has the DNA TGTGCCAGCAGTTACACTAGCCTCGTAGAGACCCAGTACTTC. Its protein product is CASSYTSLVETQYF.

The chain combines TRBV5-1 with TRBJ1-4; D remains unclear. The ends were cut back, 5 bases at V and 8 bases at J, with 16 bases in the middle. CDR3 length: 14 residues. Looked up from germline, CDR1 is SGHRS and CDR2 is YFSETQ. CDR3 in DNA: TGCGCCAGCAGTTCCGTAGGTGGATGGGAAAAACTGTTTTTT. Protein product: CASSSVGGWEKLFF.

The chain has TRBV20-1 and TRBJ2-1; weak D call: TRBD2 (6 bases). The CDR3 runs 13 residues. Germline CDR1 DFQATT, CDR2 SNEGSKA (reference sequence). V was trimmed by 1 base and J by 2 bases, leaving 6 bases between them. The CDR3 DNA sequence: TGCAGTGCTAGAGGGGGGGCCTACAATGAGCAGTTCTTC. Translating it yields CSARGGAYNEQFF.

This clonotype showed up just once. The chain has TRBV20-1 and TRBJ1-1; D gene ambiguous. V was trimmed by 3 bases and J by 5 bases, leaving 7 bases between them. Germline assignment: CDR1 DFQATT and CDR2 SNEGSKA (reference sequence). The CDR3 runs to 11 residues. CDR3 nucleotides: TGCAGTGCTAGCACGCAGACTGAAGCTTTCTTT. Protein product: CSASTQTEAFF.

This clonotype was counted a single time. This sequence joins TRBV15 and TRBJ2-3; maybe TRBD2 (6 bases). Trimming removed 8 bases at V and 5 bases at J, with 14 bases between. CDR1 and CDR2 (germline): LNHNV, YYDKDF (reference sequence). CDR3 length: 13 amino acids. CDR3: CATGRGSGDTQYF. The CDR3 region has the DNA TGTGCCACCGGACGGGGGAGTGGAGATACGCAGTATTTT.

This chain links TRBV6-5 with TRBJ2-6, with a tentative D call TRBD1 (6 bases). Germline lookup yields CDR1 MNHEY and CDR2 SVGAGI. CDR3 length equals 15 residues. V was trimmed by 6 bases and J by 4 bases, leaving 13 bases between them. The CDR3 here is CASSPDRSGANVLTF. DNA for the CDR3: TGTGCCAGCAGCCCCGACAGGTCCGGGGCCAACGTCCTGACTTTC.

The chain uses TRBV20-1 and TRBJ2-3; 7 bases map to TRBD2. With V trimmed by 3 bases and J by 1 base, 7 bases remained unmatched. The CDR3 contains 15 residues. Looked up from germline, CDR1 is DFQATT and CDR2 is SNEGSKA (reference sequence). For the CDR3, the DNA is TGCAGTGCTAGGTCGACTAGCACGGGCACAGATACGCAGTATTTT. Translating gives CSARSTSTGTDTQYF.

This chain links TRBV7-3 with TRBJ2-5; the match to TRBD1 covers 9 bases. The germline V gene encodes CDR1 SGHTA and CDR2 FQGTGA. Losses at the gene ends were 5 bases for V and 7 bases for J; bases not matched to a gene: 11. This CDR3 region has 15 residues. The CDR3 nucleotides read TGTGCCAGCAGCAAAACAGGGGGCCCACTGGGGACCCAGTACTTC. Its protein product is CASSKTGGPLGTQYF.

This chain joins TRBV20-1 and TRBJ2-3; 10 bases line up with TRBD1. V lost 3 bases, J lost 3 bases, and 6 bases stayed unmatched. CDR3 length equals 15 residues. Germline CDR1 and CDR2: DFQATT and SNEGSKA (reference sequence). The CDR3 sequence: CSARDRDRGTDTQYF. The CDR3 DNA is TGCAGTGCTAGGGACCGGGACAGGGGAACAGATACGCAGTATTTT.

This chain joins TRBV29-1 and TRBJ1-4, with TRBD1 matching 7 bases. From germline, CDR1 is SQVTM and CDR2 ANQGSEA. This CDR3 contains 14 residues. V was clipped by 4 bases and J by 3 bases; unmatched bases: 5. The CDR3 DNA reads as TGCAGCGTTGCAGGGGGTACGGCTAATGAAAAACTGTTTTTT. As protein: CSVAGGTANEKLFF.

V is TRBV3-1 and J is TRBJ1-1; D is possibly TRBD1 (5 bases). The CDR3 contains 12 residues. Trimming took 4 bases from V and 8 from J, leaving 11 bases between them. Germline V gives CDR1 LGHDT, CDR2 YNNKEL (reference sequence). Here the CDR3 reads CASSRGVTEAFF. The CDR3 coding sequence is TGTGCCAGCAGCCGAGGGGTGACGGAAGCTTTCTTT.